These 16 T cell receptor beta chains were sequenced from one sample in a study of T cell repertoires in cytomegalovirus infection. TCRdb re-called the reads with MiXCR, one entry per CDR3 protein. The sample lists hundreds of thousands of distinct CDR3 sequences; around 31% were seen once. For these receptors, no antigen is known. This material consisted of cultured PBMCs, taken from culture after CMV antigen stimulation. Receptors were obtained from a human donor in good health (CMV status not recorded). Some clones in this sample may be carry-over from other donors' samples.

A few counts support this clonotype. V usage is TRBV6-6 and J usage is TRBJ2-3; unclear D gene. The V end lost 6 bases, the J end lost 2 bases, and 18 bases lay between the germline ends. The length of the CDR3 is 16 residues. Germline CDR1 is MNHNY and CDR2 is SVGAGI (reference sequence). The CDR3 loop is CASSPPTVGPTDTQYF. CDR3 DNA: TGTGCCAGCAGCCCCCCCACCGTAGGGCCCACAGATACGCAGTATTTT.

This clonotype appeared a few times. The V gene is TRBV7-2, the J gene TRBJ2-1, with 9 bases matching TRBD2. This CDR3 is 15 amino acids long. Germline assignment: CDR1 SGHTA and CDR2 FQGNSA. The ends lost 7 bases at V and 5 bases at J; junction bases unmatched: 9. The CDR3: CASTQPGLAHNEQFF. The CDR3 coding sequence is TGTGCCAGCACCCAGCCGGGACTAGCTCACAATGAGCAGTTCTTC.

The chain is built from TRBV7-2 and TRBJ2-3; 9 bases agree with TRBD1. The V and J ends lost 5 bases and 4 bases, in that order; junction bases with no gene match: 10. In germline, CDR1 is SGHTA, CDR2 FQGNSA. The CDR3 runs to 16 residues. CDR3 sequence (DNA): TGTGCCAGCAGCAACCTCCGACAGGGGGGGTCAGATACGCAGTATTTT. Protein sequence: CASSNLRQGGSDTQYF.

The chain links TRBV12-3 or TRBV12-4 to TRBJ1-2, with unresolved D. The CDR3 is made up of 16 amino acids. V lost 2 bases and J 6 bases, leaving 19 bases between the germline ends. CDR3 sequence (DNA): TGTGCCAGCAGTTTATGGGCTGAGTCTGGGTTTAATGGCTACACCTTC. This translates into CASSLWAESGFNGYTF.

The CDR3 reads CASRYTLAGGPYEQYF. CDR3 sequence (DNA): TGTGCCAGCAGGTATACTCTAGCGGGAGGGCCCTACGAGCAGTACTTC. This chain joins TRBV11-2 and TRBJ2-7; TRBD2 matches 12 bases. This CDR3 spans 16 amino acids. The ends lost 6 bases at V and 2 bases at J; junction bases unmatched: 8. Germline loops: CDR1 SGHAT, CDR2 FQNNGV.

The V and J genes are TRBV11-2 and TRBJ1-1; 10 nucleotides align to TRBD1. Germline lookup yields CDR1 SGHAT and CDR2 FQNNGV. Germline trimming cut 5 bases from V and 4 bases from J; bases unmatched to any gene: 7. The CDR3 is 15 amino acids. CDR3 amino acids: CASSARTGGATEAFF. The CDR3 region has the DNA TGTGCCAGCAGCGCCCGGACAGGGGGGGCCACTGAAGCTTTCTTT.

This chain links TRBV18 with TRBJ1-5; D unclear. Between the trimmed V and J ends, which lost 2 bases and 6 bases, there was a span of 20 bases. This CDR3 contains 17 residues. Germline-derived CDR1 and CDR2 are KGHSH and LQKENI. This CDR3 is CASSPTPPGPHRQPQHF. In DNA form, the CDR3 reads TGTGCCAGCTCACCAACCCCACCGGGCCCCCATCGTCAGCCCCAGCATTTT.

The genes are TRBV6-1 and TRBJ2-1; D might be TRBD1 (5 bases). The germline gives CDR1 MNHNS, CDR2 SASEGT. The CDR3 totals 17 residues. V lost 7 bases and J lost 2, with 21 bases in between. This chain's CDR3 is CASMGPKIGRAYNEQFF. The CDR3 region has the DNA TGTGCCAGCATGGGCCCCAAAATTGGCAGGGCCTACAATGAGCAGTTCTTC.

This clonotype was detected a few times. The rearrangement joins TRBV27 to TRBJ1-5; D possibly corresponds to TRBD1 (6 bases). The CDR3 is 14 residues long. The V end lost 4 bases, the J end lost 4 bases, and 11 bases lay between the germline ends. From germline, CDR1 is MNHEY and CDR2 SMNVEV (reference sequence). CDR3 DNA sequence: TGTGCCAGCAGTTCCCAGGGGTGGAATCAGCCCCAGCATTTT. Amino acid sequence: CASSSQGWNQPQHF.

This clonotype was recorded once. The V call is TRBV20-1, the J call TRBJ1-3, with a weak D call TRBD1 (5 bases). The germline V gene encodes CDR1 DFQATT and CDR2 SNEGSKA (reference sequence). CDR3 length: 15 amino acids. Trimming stripped 0 bases from V and 5 bases from J, with 14 bases between. Here the CDR3 reads CSARDPGGRRNTIYF. The CDR3 bases are TGCAGTGCTAGAGATCCGGGGGGACGGAGAAACACCATATATTTT.

J is TRBJ2-7 and V is TRBV12-3 or TRBV12-4; D may match TRBD1 or TRBD2 (5 bases each). Between the trimmed V and J ends, which lost 7 bases and 0 bases, there was a span of 16 bases. This CDR3 is built from 15 residues. The CDR3 sequence is CASTIGGGVSYEQYF. The CDR3 DNA reads as TGTGCCAGCACCATTGGTGGGGGAGTCTCCTACGAGCAGTACTTC.

The chain employs TRBV7-2 and TRBJ2-7; 9 positions agree with TRBD1. The length of the CDR3 is 12 residues. With 3 bases clipped from V and 7 bases from J, the junction kept 1 base outside the gene matches. Germline values: CDR1 SGHTA, CDR2 FQGNSA. The CDR3 sequence: CASSFGTGEQYF. For the CDR3, the DNA is TGTGCCAGCAGCTTCGGGACAGGGGAGCAGTACTTC. The whole variable domain, filled in from reference TRBV7-2 and TRBJ2-7, reads GAGVSQSPSNKVTEKGKDVELRCDPISGHTALYWYRQSLGQGLEFLIYFQGNSAPDKSGLPSDRFSAERTGGSVSTLTIQRTQQEDSAVYLCASSFGTGEQYFGPGTRLTVT.

This clonotype was seen a handful of times. The genes are TRBV7-2 and TRBJ2-2; D is unclear. CDR1 SGHTA and CDR2 FQGNSA come from the germline V gene. V gave up 5 bases and J gave up 6 bases, with 13 bases separating them. This CDR3 is built from 14 residues. The CDR3 spells CASSPAWWAGELFF. The CDR3 coding sequence is TGTGCCAGCAGCCCTGCATGGTGGGCCGGGGAGCTGTTTTTT.

This clonotype came up a few times. This chain links TRBV12-3 or TRBV12-4 with TRBJ1-1; tentatively, D is TRBD1 (5 bases). The CDR3 covers 14 residues. V lost 5 bases and J lost 4, with 14 bases in between. The CDR3 spells CASSRGEEGTEAFF. CDR3 in DNA: TGTGCCAGCAGTAGGGGTGAGGAGGGCACTGAAGCTTTCTTT.

This clonotype came up a few times. The V gene is TRBV7-2, the J gene TRBJ2-1; TRBD2 matches at 9 bases. Germline assignment: CDR1 SGHTA and CDR2 FQGNSA. Trimming at V came to 5 bases and at J to 4 bases, leaving 12 bases not matched to a gene. This CDR3 contains 17 residues. The CDR3 DNA reads TGTGCCAGCAGCCCCCTGGCGGGGGGGCTAGGGTACAATGAGCAGTTCTTC. Protein: CASSPLAGGLGYNEQFF.

Here the CDR3 reads CASSLGVKEYLGTQYF. The CDR3, as DNA: TGTGCCAGCAGCTTAGGTGTAAAAGAGTATTTAGGGACCCAGTACTTC. This rearrangement joins TRBV7-7 to TRBJ2-5, with D unclear. V was trimmed by 1 base and J by 7 bases, leaving 19 bases between them. The CDR3 runs to 16 residues. Germline lookup yields CDR1 SSHAT and CDR2 FNYEAQ (reference sequence).